The clone carrying this TCR beta chain was picked up many times. Germline values: CDR1 KGHDR, CDR2 SFDVKD. J gave up 5 bases and V 2 bases, and 11 bases lay outside the gene matches. This CDR3 has 17 residues. This specimen belongs to a study of early T cells in non-severe SARS-CoV-2 infection. Unique molecular identifier tags were affixed to discrete cDNA molecules. TCRdb used MiXCR to reprocess the 5' RACE reads, holding one entry per CDR3 protein. Of 35,000 to 40,000 distinct CDR3 sequences in the sample, 3.5% to 4% are singletons; the top ten hold less than 12%. The sample consisted of whole blood. The chain carries TRBV24-1 and TRBJ2-1, with 7 bases lining up with TRBD1. This clonotype was sampled from an adult who was a healthcare worker with PCR-confirmed SARS-CoV-2 infection or an uninfected control (not recorded which). The CDR3 loop reads CATSDSGRGYGDNEQFF. The CDR3 nucleotides are TGTGCCACCAGTGATTCGGGCAGGGGGTATGGGGACAATGAGCAGTTCTTC.